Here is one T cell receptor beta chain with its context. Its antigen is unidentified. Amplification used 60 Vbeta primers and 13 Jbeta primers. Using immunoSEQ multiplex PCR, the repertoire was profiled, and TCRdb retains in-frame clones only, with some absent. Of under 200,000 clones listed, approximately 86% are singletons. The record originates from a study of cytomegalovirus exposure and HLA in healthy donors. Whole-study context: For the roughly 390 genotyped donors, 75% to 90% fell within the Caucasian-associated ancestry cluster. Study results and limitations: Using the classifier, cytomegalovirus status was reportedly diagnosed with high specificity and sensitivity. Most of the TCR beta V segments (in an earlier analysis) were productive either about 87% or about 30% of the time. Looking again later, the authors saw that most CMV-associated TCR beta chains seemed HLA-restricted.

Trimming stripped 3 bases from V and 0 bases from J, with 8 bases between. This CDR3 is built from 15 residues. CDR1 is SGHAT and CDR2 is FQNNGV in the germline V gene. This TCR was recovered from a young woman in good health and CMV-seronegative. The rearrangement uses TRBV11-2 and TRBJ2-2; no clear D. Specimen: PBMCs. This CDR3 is CASSLWAANTGELFF. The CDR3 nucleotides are TGTGCCAGCAGCTTGTGGGCAGCGAACACCGGGGAGCTGTTTTTT.